This TCR beta chain was obtained from a study of cytotoxic CD8 clonotypes in ibrutinib-treated CLL. General observations from the study: The times at which samples were taken varied between sustained-remission and progressing patients.

Libraries were prepared by immunoSEQ multiplex PCR; TCRdb keeps only in-frame clonotypes and omits some of them. The sample includes about 72,000 clones, more than 75% of them seen just once. Frozen-stored PBMCs produced about 2 micrograms of genomic DNA for TCR beta libraries. V was trimmed by 4 bases and J by 4 bases, leaving 10 bases between them. The CDR3 runs to 13 residues. CDR1 is SNHLY and CDR2 is FYNNEI in the germline V gene. For this clone: Its matching antigen is unknown.

This material consisted of PBMCs, taken at disease progression, from a patient treated with ibrutinib. The chain joins TRBV2 to TRBJ1-1; perhaps TRBD1 as D (6 bases). This TCR was sampled from a human donor with chronic lymphocytic leukemia. The CDR3 coding sequence is TGTGCCAGCAGTGGGACAGCTGCCACTGAAGCTTTCTTT. Encoded protein: CASSGTAATEAFF.